This TCR beta chain derives from a study of identical twins. Study-level results: Weaker excess twin sharing was seen among beta out-of-frame sequences.

This clonotype has just a few counts. The antigen remains unidentified. V dropped 0 bases and J dropped 2 bases, with 16 bases sitting between them. The CDR3 has 17 residues. A single record per CDR3 protein comes from TCRdb applying MiXCR to the 5' RACE reads. The sample includes around 280,000 distinct CDR3 sequences, roughly 8.6% seen only once; the top ten take 2.1%. The data also belong to a second study, concerning yellow fever vaccine responses in identical twins.

J is TRBJ1-2 and V is TRBV12-3 or TRBV12-4; D uncertain. Sample: memory (CD45RO+) T cells sorted from blood. This clonotype was sampled from a woman between 18 and 29 years old in good health. The CDR3 sequence: CASSLARGLYLNYGYTF. In DNA form, the CDR3 reads TGTGCCAGCAGTTTAGCCCGAGGACTGTACCTAAACTATGGCTACACCTTC.